The 25 T cell receptor beta chains below all came from one sample that was sequenced in a study of T cell responses to AZD1222 COVID-19 vaccine (dated by TCRdb to about 2021). This specimen's time point label, per the study, means: baseline before first vaccination. Library generation was performed with the immunoSEQ multiplex PCR assay. TCRdb's version of the immuneACCESS table is confined to in-frame rearrangements and falls short of the full clone set. An unresolved V gene accounts for under half of the shortfall where checked; the remainder is of unknown origin. Recorded for this sample are 150,000 to 200,000 clones; 85% to 90% of them occurred a single time. 1.6% of the sample is in the top ten clones. Source: peripheral blood, taken on day 0 of AZD1222 vaccination. The receptors derive from an adult in good health.

The chain employs TRBV27 and TRBJ2-3, with 9 nucleotides matching TRBD2. This CDR3 has 15 amino acids. With 3 bases clipped from V and 5 bases from J, the junction kept 6 bases outside the gene matches. Germline loops: CDR1 MNHEY, CDR2 SMNVEV (reference sequence). In DNA, the CDR3 is TGTGCCAGCAGTTTGCGGCGGGGGGGCATAGATACGCAGTATTTT. Amino acid sequence: CASSLRRGGIDTQYF.

This clone was counted once. J is TRBJ2-7 and V is TRBV19; D ambiguous. The CDR3 sequence is 13 residues long. The V gene lost 3 bases and the J gene lost 5 bases, with 11 bases spanning the gap. Germline V gene lookup returns CDR1 LNHDA and CDR2 SQIVND (reference sequence). The CDR3 DNA follows: TGTGCCAGTAGTATGACGGGTTCCCACGAGCAGTACTTC. It translates to CASSMTGSHEQYF.

The V call is TRBV29-1, the J call TRBJ1-2, with D tentatively TRBD1 (5 bases). Germline V gene data show CDR1 as SQVTM and CDR2 as ANQGSEA. The V end lost 4 bases, the J end lost 7 bases, and 16 bases lay between the germline ends. The CDR3 is 13 amino acids. The DNA for the CDR3 is TGCAGCGTTGGATCGGGGGGTTCGAGTGGCTACACCTTC. This encodes CSVGSGGSSGYTF.

The rearrangement joins TRBV9 to TRBJ1-2; TRBD1 matches 8 bases. V was clipped by 4 bases and J by 4 bases; unmatched bases: 6. Per the germline V gene, CDR1 is SGDLS and CDR2 is YYNGEE. CDR3 length: 14 amino acids. DNA for the CDR3: TGTGCCAGCAGCCCTGGACAGGGCCCCTATGGCTACACCTTC. It yields the protein CASSPGQGPYGYTF.

This clone was seen only once. The CDR3 sequence is CASSPVGQGGETQYF. CDR3 sequence (DNA): TGTGCCAGCAGCCCGGTAGGACAGGGTGGAGAGACCCAGTACTTC. This rearrangement joins TRBV5-4 to TRBJ2-5, with TRBD1 matching 8 bases. Looked up from germline, CDR1 is SGHNT and CDR2 is YYREEE (reference sequence). V gave up 4 bases and J gave up 4 bases; unmatched junction bases: 9. The CDR3 is made up of 15 amino acids.

The rearrangement uses TRBV30 and TRBJ1-5; D is unresolved. The CDR3 extends over 13 amino acids. V lost 2 bases and J 4 bases, leaving 9 bases between the germline ends. Germline values: CDR1 GTSNPN, CDR2 SVGIG (reference sequence). This CDR3 is CAWSKKGNQPQHF. DNA for the CDR3: TGTGCCTGGAGTAAGAAGGGAAATCAGCCCCAGCATTTT.

V gene TRBV3-1 (or the pseudogene TRBV3-2) combines with J gene TRBJ2-3, with unresolved D. This CDR3 has 15 residues. The V gene's germline CDR1 is LGHDT and CDR2 YNNKEL (reference sequence). V dropped 0 bases and J dropped 5 bases, with 12 bases sitting between them. The CDR3 DNA is TGTGCCAGCAGCCAAGATGTTCAAAGGCAAGATACGCAGTATTTT. This encodes CASSQDVQRQDTQYF.

This clone turned up a few times. The chain combines TRBV15 with TRBJ1-3, with D possibly TRBD1 on 6 matching bases. Between the trimmed V and J ends, which lost 2 bases and 2 bases, there was a span of 10 bases. Germline-derived CDR1 and CDR2 are LNHNV and YYDKDF (reference sequence). The CDR3 runs 15 residues. The CDR3 protein is CATSRSRGTGNTIYF. The CDR3, as DNA: TGTGCCACCAGCAGATCGAGGGGGACTGGAAACACCATATATTTT.

The gene calls are TRBV27 and TRBJ1-2; no clear D gene. The CDR3 consists of 15 residues. CDR1 is MNHEY and CDR2 is SMNVEV in the germline V gene (reference sequence). V lost 1 base, J lost 6 bases, and 15 bases lay in between. As DNA, the CDR3 is TGTGCCAGCAGTTTATTGGGTAGGGAGAAGGATGGCTACACCTTC. This codes for CASSLLGREKDGYTF.

The chain has TRBV18 and TRBJ2-1; 7 nucleotides align to TRBD1. Germline CDR1 and CDR2: KGHSH and LQKENI. The CDR3 covers 13 residues. Losses at the gene ends were 8 bases for V and 5 bases for J; bases not matched to a gene: 6. CDR3 amino acids: CASGGTVHNEQFF. The CDR3 DNA is TGTGCCAGCGGTGGGACAGTCCACAATGAGCAGTTCTTC.

V and J are TRBV30 and TRBJ1-5; the D is unclear. Trimming left V 2 bases short and J 7 bases short, with 12 bases between. Per germline, CDR1 GTSNPN and CDR2 SVGIG (reference sequence). There are 13 residues in the CDR3. The CDR3 loop is CAWSLLGFQPQHF. DNA of the CDR3: TGTGCCTGGAGTCTTCTGGGGTTCCAGCCCCAGCATTTT.

The CDR3, as DNA: TGTGCCAGCAGCGAAAGTCCAGACCCAAAGCTCGAGCAGTACTTC. Encoded protein: CASSESPDPKLEQYF. J is TRBJ2-7 and V is TRBV7-9; D is unresolved. The V and J ends lost 5 bases and 6 bases respectively, with 20 bases between them. The V gene's germline CDR1 is SEHNR and CDR2 FQNEAQ (reference sequence). The CDR3 spans 15 residues.

The chain couples TRBV18 to TRBJ2-7; tentative D call: TRBD1 (6 bases). The germline gives CDR1 KGHSH, CDR2 LQKENI. The length of the CDR3 is 13 residues. The V gene lost 6 bases and the J gene lost 6 bases, with 15 bases spanning the gap. The CDR3 reads CASSQRTATEQYV. CDR3 DNA sequence: TGTGCCAGCTCTCAAAGGACAGCTACCGAGCAGTACGTC.

The chain employs TRBV10-3 and TRBJ2-3, with 11 bases fitting TRBD2. The ends lost 3 bases at V and 0 bases at J; junction bases unmatched: 11. There are 19 residues in the CDR3. CDR1 is ENHRY and CDR2 is SYGVKD in the germline V gene. The CDR3 DNA follows: TGTGCCATCAGTGATAATTTACTAGCGGGAGAGAGAAGCACAGATACGCAGTATTTT. Amino acid sequence: CAISDNLLAGERSTDTQYF.

The count of this clone is one. The chain has TRBV12-3 or TRBV12-4 and TRBJ1-4; no firm D call. Trimming took off 8 bases at V and 7 bases at J, with 11 bases between the two ends. The CDR3 is 12 amino acids. CDR3 DNA sequence: TGTGCCAGCTGCTCGATCGTTGAAAAACTGTTTTTT. It translates to CASCSIVEKLFF.

The chain is built from TRBV23-1 and TRBJ2-2; weak D call: TRBD1 (6 bases). TRBV23-1 is placed among ORFs of uncertain function. Between the trimmed V and J ends, which lost 3 bases and 6 bases, there was a span of 14 bases. The CDR3 length is 15 residues. DNA of the CDR3: TGCGCCAGCAGTCAGTGGGGGCGAAGGGCCGGGGAGCTGTTTTTT. It yields the protein CASSQWGRRAGELFF.

This sequence joins TRBV10-3 and TRBJ1-5; 7 bases match TRBD1. Germline V gene data show CDR1 as ENHRY and CDR2 as SYGVKD. This CDR3 is 15 amino acids long. Losses at the gene ends were 3 bases for V and 4 bases for J; bases not matched to a gene: 6. The CDR3 DNA sequence: TGTGCCATCAGTGATTTGGGACAGCAAAATCAGCCCCAGCATTTT. The encoded protein is CAISDLGQQNQPQHF.

The chain carries TRBV25-1 and TRBJ1-1, with 7 bases that match TRBD1. Unmatched junction bases numbered 7, after V lost 6 bases and J lost 0 bases. This CDR3 is 15 amino acids long. CDR1 and CDR2 from the germline V gene are MGHDK and SYGVNS. The CDR3 region has the DNA TGTGCCAGCAGCCGTCGGACAGGAGTGAACACTGAAGCTTTCTTT. Translation gives CASSRRTGVNTEAFF.

The gene calls are TRBV5-4 and TRBJ1-1, with D maybe TRBD1 (5 bases). Trimming shortened V by 0 bases and J by 2 bases, and 8 bases separated the two germline ends. CDR3 size: 14 residues. Looked up from germline, CDR1 is SGHNT and CDR2 is YYREEE (reference sequence). The CDR3 nucleotides are TGTGCCAGCAGCTTGGCAGGGCGAAACACTGAAGCTTTCTTT. Its translation is CASSLAGRNTEAFF.

This chain links TRBV18 with TRBJ1-2, with TRBD1 matching over 7 bases. The CDR3 spans 13 residues. Germline lookup yields CDR1 KGHSH and CDR2 LQKENI. Trimming removed 6 bases from V and 3 bases from J; junction bases left unmatched: 4. The CDR3 here is CASSPGGDYGYTF. In nucleotides, the CDR3 is TGTGCCAGCTCTCCAGGGGGAGACTATGGCTACACCTTC. Supplemented by reference TRBV18 and TRBJ1-2, the full variable domain reads NAGVMQNPRHLVRRRGQEARLRCSPMKGHSHVYWYRQLPEEGLKFMVYLQKENIIDESGMPKERFSAEFPKEGPSILRIQQVVRGDSAAYFCASSPGGDYGYTFGSGTRLTVV.

The chain combines TRBV29-1 with TRBJ2-3; D gene uncertain. The CDR3 loop spans 12 amino acids. From germline, CDR1 is SQVTM and CDR2 ANQGSEA. V was trimmed by 0 bases and J by 3 bases, leaving 4 bases between them. CDR3 DNA: TGCAGCGTTGAAGATAATACAGATACGCAGTATTTT. Protein: CSVEDNTDTQYF.

Only one count was recorded for this clone. The chain employs TRBV28 and TRBJ2-3; possible D gene TRBD1, 5 bases. Germline values: CDR1 MDHEN, CDR2 SYDVKM. V lost 2 bases and J 10 bases, leaving 10 bases between the germline ends. This CDR3 has 12 residues. The CDR3 coding sequence is TGTGCCAGCAGTTTACCTCGCAGGGCGCAGTATTTT. It specifies CASSLPRRAQYF. Supplemented by reference TRBV28 and TRBJ2-3, the full variable domain reads DVKVTQSSRYLVKRTGEKVFLECVQDMDHENMFWYRQDPGLGLRLIYFSYDVKMKEKGDIPEGYSVSREKKERFSLILESASTNQTSMYLCASSLPRRAQYFGPGTRLTVL.

The chain carries TRBV11-3 and TRBJ1-3; 7 nucleotides match TRBD1. Trimming cost V 1 base and J 0 bases; bases outside gene matches: 3. Germline assignment: CDR1 SGHNT and CDR2 YENEEA. The CDR3 is 16 amino acids. This CDR3 is CASSLGQGPSGNTIYF. DNA of the CDR3: TGTGCCAGCAGCTTAGGACAGGGACCCTCTGGAAACACCATATATTTT.

The rearrangement links TRBV6-5 to TRBJ2-2; D remains ambiguous. This CDR3 region has 14 residues. The V gene's germline CDR1 is MNHEY and CDR2 SVGAGI. The V end lost 2 bases, the J end lost 3 bases, and 7 bases lay between the germline ends. This CDR3 is CASSYLTYTGELFF. The CDR3 DNA follows: TGTGCCAGCAGTTACCTGACGTACACCGGGGAGCTGTTTTTT.

The chain has TRBV9 and TRBJ1-1, with D perhaps matching TRBD1 (6 bases). CDR1 is SGDLS and CDR2 is YYNGEE in the germline V gene. The CDR3 loop spans 14 amino acids. The ends were cut back, 4 bases at V and 8 bases at J, with 18 bases in the middle. CDR3 DNA: TGTGCCAGCAGCCCCGATCTGTGGGGGCAAGAAGCTTTCTTT. Residues: CASSPDLWGQEAFF. The whole variable domain, remainder taken from reference TRBV9 and TRBJ1-1, is DSGVTQTPKHLITATGQRVTLRCSPRSGDLSVYWYQQSLDQGLQFLIQYYNGEERAKGNILERFSAQQFPDLHSELNLSSLELGDSALYFCASSPDLWGQEAFFGQGTRLTVV.